These 31 T cell receptor beta chains originate from one sample sequenced in a study of T cell responses to AZD1222 COVID-19 vaccine. The method was immunoSEQ multiplex PCR; TCRdb's version includes in-frame clones alone and lacks a portion of them. Among 120,000 or so clones listed, approximately 90% were seen once. Sequenced material: peripheral blood, taken on day 0 of MenACWY control vaccination. All receptors come from an adult in good health.

This clone occurred once. This rearrangement joins TRBV5-6 to TRBJ1-6; 9 bases map to TRBD1. This CDR3 region has 16 residues. Germline trimming cut 5 bases from V and 6 bases from J; bases unmatched to any gene: 9. Germline V gene sequence: CDR1 SGHDT, CDR2 YYEEEE. Written as DNA, the CDR3 is TGTGCCAGCAGTCAGGACAGGGGTTTCGGTAATTCACCCCTCCACTTT. This sequence encodes CASSQDRGFGNSPLHF.

V gene TRBV7-2 combines with J gene TRBJ1-2; 9 nucleotides line up with TRBD1. Germline loops: CDR1 SGHTA, CDR2 FQGNSA. The trim removed 1 base at V and 8 bases at J, leaving 2 bases unmatched. The CDR3 runs 13 residues. This CDR3 reads CASSLGTGDGYTF. The CDR3 DNA sequence: TGTGCCAGCAGCTTAGGGACAGGGGACGGCTACACCTTC. The complete variable domain, with remaining parts taken from reference TRBV7-2 and TRBJ1-2, reads GAGVSQSPSNKVTEKGKDVELRCDPISGHTALYWYRQSLGQGLEFLIYFQGNSAPDKSGLPSDRFSAERTGGSVSTLTIQRTQQEDSAVYLCASSLGTGDGYTFGSGTRLTVV.

V usage is TRBV7-2 and J usage is TRBJ1-1, with 8 bases fitting TRBD1. Looked up from germline, CDR1 is SGHTA and CDR2 is FQGNSA. The V gene end was trimmed by 2 bases and the J gene end by 1 base; junction bases not matched to a gene: 3. The CDR3 totals 15 residues. This CDR3 reads CASSLQDRANTEAFF. CDR3 DNA: TGTGCCAGCAGCTTACAGGACAGGGCGAACACTGAAGCTTTCTTT.

The chain carries TRBV5-1 and TRBJ2-3; D not resolved. The CDR3 is 15 residues long. The germline gives CDR1 SGHRS, CDR2 YFSETQ. Deletions cut 1 base from V and 0 bases from J, with 9 bases between. DNA for the CDR3: TGCGCCAGCAGCTTGCAGCCATCTAGCACAGATACGCAGTATTTT. It specifies CASSLQPSSTDTQYF.

This rearrangement joins TRBV19 to TRBJ1-5, with D perhaps TRBD1 (5 bases). V lost 7 bases and J 2 bases, leaving 12 bases between the germline ends. This CDR3 region has 14 residues. From germline, CDR1 is LNHDA and CDR2 SQIVND (reference sequence). In DNA form, the CDR3 reads TGTGCCAGTAACCCGGGACGGGGCAATCAGCCCCAGCATTTT. Translating it yields CASNPGRGNQPQHF. Using reference TRBV19 and TRBJ1-5 for the parts outside the CDR3, the full variable domain is DGGITQSPKYLFRKEGQNVTLSCEQNLNHDAMYWYRQDPGQGLRLIYYSQIVNDFQKGDIAEGYSVSREKKESFPLTVTSAQKNPTAFYLCASNPGRGNQPQHFGDGTRLSIL.

This sequence joins TRBV4-3 and TRBJ2-3, with 8 bases matching TRBD1. The V gene's germline CDR1 is LGHNA and CDR2 YSLEER. The CDR3 sequence is 17 residues long. Trimming took 4 bases from V and 6 from J; bases not matched to a gene: 15. The DNA of the CDR3 is TGCGCCAGCAGCCTACTCAGGGGGCTCGGGGGAGGTGATACGCAGTATTTT. Protein sequence: CASSLLRGLGGGDTQYF.

The chain is built from TRBV20-1 and TRBJ1-2; 7 positions agree with TRBD1. J gave up 8 bases and V 3 bases, and 18 bases lay outside the gene matches. The CDR3 is 16 amino acids. Germline CDR1 DFQATT, CDR2 SNEGSKA (reference sequence). The CDR3 spells CSASVTGPGEGTGYTF. The CDR3 DNA follows: TGCAGTGCTAGTGTGACAGGGCCCGGGGAAGGGACGGGCTACACCTTC.

This clone has just one count. V and J are TRBV10-3 and TRBJ2-1; TRBD2 matches at 7 bases. The V gene end was trimmed by 8 bases and the J gene end by 4 bases; junction bases not matched to a gene: 8. Looked up from germline, CDR1 is ENHRY and CDR2 is SYGVKD. The CDR3 totals 14 residues. The CDR3: CAIGGLAGYNEQFF. The DNA for the CDR3 is TGTGCCATCGGCGGATTAGCGGGTTACAATGAGCAGTTCTTC.

CDR3 in DNA: TGTGCCAGCAGCTTGACGGCGGCTACTTATAGCAATCAGCCCCAGCATTTT. Protein sequence: CASSLTAATYSNQPQHF. The chain joins TRBV5-5 to TRBJ1-5; no reliable D call. Germline V gives CDR1 SGHKS, CDR2 YYEKEE (reference sequence). CDR3 length equals 17 residues. Deletions cut 1 base from V and 0 bases from J, with 14 bases between.

This chain uses TRBV19 with TRBJ1-5, with a weak D call TRBD1 (5 bases). V lost 7 bases and J lost 4, with 17 bases in between. The CDR3 is made up of 15 amino acids. Per the germline V gene, CDR1 is LNHDA and CDR2 is SQIVND (reference sequence). CDR3 bases: TGTGCCAGTATGATAGGGGCCCCCACGAATCAGCCCCAGCATTTT. This codes for CASMIGAPTNQPQHF.

V usage is TRBV7-3 and J usage is TRBJ2-5; 8 nucleotides align to TRBD2. CDR1 and CDR2 from the germline V gene are SGHTA and FQGTGA. This CDR3 contains 16 residues. Unmatched junction bases numbered 7, after V lost 2 bases and J lost 2 bases. CDR3 residues: CASSLGLAGAQETQYF. In nucleotides, the CDR3 is TGTGCCAGCAGCTTAGGCCTAGCGGGTGCGCAAGAGACCCAGTACTTC.

The genes are TRBV30 and TRBJ2-7; perhaps TRBD1 as D (8 bases). V was pared by 2 bases and J by 7 bases, with 18 bases between. This CDR3 has 14 residues. CDR1 is GTSNPN and CDR2 is SVGIG in the germline V gene (reference sequence). The CDR3 region is CAWSPGQGAGEQYF. DNA of the CDR3: TGTGCCTGGAGTCCCGGACAGGGAGCGGGGGAGCAGTACTTC.

V gene TRBV27 combines with J gene TRBJ2-2; D uncertain. Germline V CDR1 and CDR2: MNHEY, SMNVEV (reference sequence). V was pared by 8 bases and J by 7 bases, with 14 bases between. This CDR3 contains 13 residues. As DNA, the CDR3 is TGTGCCAGCTCGAGGTCCCCCGGCGGGGAGCTGTTTTTT. Translation gives CASSRSPGGELFF.

The chain employs TRBV7-8 and TRBJ2-7, with 8 nucleotides matching TRBD1. There are 18 residues in the CDR3. The junction had 16 bases not matched to a gene; V was cut back by 6 bases and J by 0 bases. Germline CDR1 SGHVS, CDR2 FQNEAQ. The CDR3 coding sequence is TGTGCCAGCAGTAAAGACAGGGGCGTAAGTGTAGGCTCCTACGAGCAGTACTTC. Its translation is CASSKDRGVSVGSYEQYF.

The chain is built from TRBV12-3 or TRBV12-4 and TRBJ2-2; D is undetermined. The CDR3 runs 13 residues. V was shortened by 6 bases and J by 7 bases, with 12 bases between the two germline ends. DNA for the CDR3: TGTGCCAGCAGACGACCACCCCACGGGGAGCTGTTTTTT. It is translated as CASRRPPHGELFF.

The rearrangement joins TRBV27 to TRBJ2-7; a possible D gene is TRBD1 (5 bases). V was pared by 0 bases and J by 2 bases, with 14 bases between. From germline, CDR1 is MNHEY and CDR2 SMNVEV (reference sequence). The CDR3 covers 16 residues. CDR3 nucleotide sequence: TGTGCCAGCAGTTTATCCTCAGGGAAGTCAGCCTACGAGCAGTACTTC. This gives the protein CASSLSSGKSAYEQYF.

The chain couples TRBV12-3 or TRBV12-4 to TRBJ2-7, with no clear D. Between the trimmed V and J ends, which lost 5 bases and 3 bases, there was a span of 8 bases. The CDR3 contains 12 residues. The CDR3, as DNA: TGTGCCAGCAGTCCTGGACGCTACGAGCAGTACTTC. Amino acids: CASSPGRYEQYF.

This clone appeared a few times. The chain uses TRBV5-1 and TRBJ2-1; unclear D gene. Germline-derived CDR1 and CDR2 are SGHRS and YFSETQ. This CDR3 has 15 residues. V was trimmed by 0 bases and J by 0 bases, leaving 7 bases between them. For the CDR3, the DNA is TGCGCCAGCAGCTTGGCACTTACCTCCTACAATGAGCAGTTCTTC. Encoded protein: CASSLALTSYNEQFF. The full variable domain, completed using reference TRBV5-1 and TRBJ2-1, is KAGVTQTPRYLIKTRGQQVTLSCSPISGHRSVSWYQQTPGQGLQFLFEYFSETQRNKGNFPGRFSGRQFSNSRSEMNVSTLELGDSALYLCASSLALTSYNEQFFGPGTRLTVL.

This rearrangement joins TRBV29-1 to TRBJ2-7, with TRBD1 matching 9 bases. The germline V gene has CDR1 SQVTM and CDR2 ANQGSEA. The CDR3 covers 13 residues. The trim removed 6 bases at V and 3 bases at J, leaving 6 bases unmatched. The CDR3: CSVVGTGLYEQYF. The CDR3 DNA reads as TGCAGCGTCGTAGGGACAGGGCTCTACGAGCAGTACTTC.

The chain employs TRBV6-2 or TRBV6-3 and TRBJ1-5; tentative D call: TRBD1 (6 bases). Germline-derived CDR1 and CDR2 are MNHEY and SVGEGT. This CDR3 is 17 amino acids long. Deletions cut 4 bases from V and 10 bases from J, with 26 bases between. CDR3 coding DNA: TGTGCCAGCAGTTCCCAATTCCAATCGACAGGAATCAGCCCCCAGCATTTT. This codes for CASSSQFQSTGISPQHF.

The chain employs TRBV9 and TRBJ2-3; TRBD2 agrees at 12 bases. This CDR3 has 17 residues. With 4 bases clipped from V and 5 bases from J, the junction kept 11 bases outside the gene matches. Germline V gives CDR1 SGDLS, CDR2 YYNGEE. Written as DNA, the CDR3 is TGTGCCAGCAGCCCCGGACTAGCGGGGACCGCGGAAGATACGCAGTATTTT. This sequence encodes CASSPGLAGTAEDTQYF.

The chain joins TRBV10-3 to TRBJ1-1; 11 positions match TRBD1. V trimming: 6 bases; J trimming: 3 bases; junction bases outside the gene matches: 3. CDR3 length: 14 residues. The V gene's germline CDR1 is ENHRY and CDR2 SYGVKD. The CDR3 here is CAIRGTGGDTEAFF. The CDR3 region has the DNA TGTGCCATCAGGGGGACAGGGGGGGACACTGAAGCTTTCTTT.

This chain links TRBV6-5 with TRBJ2-7, with D perhaps given as TRBD1 or TRBD2 (5 bases each). The germline V gene encodes CDR1 MNHEY and CDR2 SVGAGI. This CDR3 has 14 amino acids. V shed 2 bases and J shed 6 bases, with 14 bases lying between them. This CDR3 is CASSYGGSGSEQYF. The DNA of the CDR3 is TGTGCCAGCAGTTACGGGGGAAGTGGATCCGAGCAGTACTTC.

This sequence joins TRBV30 and TRBJ2-1; D not certain. Germline CDR1 and CDR2: GTSNPN and SVGIG (reference sequence). V was trimmed by 0 bases and J by 7 bases, leaving 13 bases between them. This CDR3 is 14 amino acids long. This CDR3 is CAWSVSRYRNEQFF. The CDR3 nucleotides are TGTGCCTGGAGTGTATCGCGGTACCGAAATGAGCAGTTCTTC.

The genes are TRBV5-8 and TRBJ1-2; D gene uncertain. Deletions cut 1 base from V and 0 bases from J, with 7 bases between. The CDR3 is 14 residues long. Germline V gene lookup returns CDR1 SGHTS and CDR2 YDEGEE. The DNA for the CDR3 is TGTGCCAGCAGCTTGCGGGAGACTAACTATGGCTACACCTTC. Amino acids: CASSLRETNYGYTF.

This rearrangement joins TRBV11-3 to TRBJ2-7; maybe TRBD1 (5 bases). The CDR3 runs 17 residues. The germline V and J ends were trimmed by 5 bases and 1 base, with 21 bases remaining between them. From germline, CDR1 is SGHNT and CDR2 YENEEA. The CDR3 DNA reads TGTGCCAGCAGCCCACGACAGCCTGGGGATCTGTCCTACGAGCAGTACTTC. Amino acid sequence: CASSPRQPGDLSYEQYF.

The chain combines TRBV3-1 (or the pseudogene TRBV3-2) with TRBJ2-2; tentatively, D is TRBD2 (6 bases). With 1 base removed from V and 6 bases from J, the gap between germline ends came to 27 bases. The germline CDR1 and CDR2 sequences are LGHDT and YNNKEL (reference sequence). The CDR3 sequence is 20 residues long. CDR3 in DNA: TGTGCCAGCAGCCAAGCCGGTTGGGAGGCGCATCCGGGCTACTCCGGGGAGCTGTTTTTT. Translation: CASSQAGWEAHPGYSGELFF.

The V and J genes are TRBV6-5 and TRBJ2-7; 12 positions agree with TRBD2. The germline V gene has CDR1 MNHEY and CDR2 SVGAGI. Germline trimming cut 0 bases from V and 6 bases from J; bases unmatched to any gene: 3. The CDR3 is 15 amino acids. CDR3 in DNA: TGTGCCAGCAGTTACTCAGGACTAGCGGGATCCGAGCAGTACTTC. Amino acids: CASSYSGLAGSEQYF.

V usage is TRBV4-1 and J usage is TRBJ2-3; 8 bases match TRBD1. CDR3 length: 17 amino acids. CDR1 and CDR2 from the germline V gene are MGHRA and YSYEKL. The V segment lost 2 bases and the J segment 2 bases; nucleotides outside the gene matches: 9. CDR3 protein: CASSQFRTGTDTDTQYF. DNA of the CDR3: TGCGCCAGCAGCCAATTTCGGACAGGGACAGACACAGATACGCAGTATTTT.

The gene calls are TRBV27 and TRBJ1-1, with D tentatively TRBD1 (6 bases). CDR3 size: 15 residues. Germline CDR1 reads MNHEY; CDR2 reads SMNVEV (reference sequence). Trimming took off 2 bases at V and 1 base at J, with 11 bases between the two ends. CDR3 residues: CASSLQGRGNTEAFF. As DNA, the CDR3 is TGTGCCAGCAGTTTACAGGGGAGGGGGAACACTGAAGCTTTCTTT.

V is TRBV5-4 and J is TRBJ2-2, with TRBD2 as a possible D gene (7 bases). The germline V gene encodes CDR1 SGHNT and CDR2 YYREEE (reference sequence). This CDR3 is 16 amino acids long. V dropped 3 bases and J dropped 4 bases, with 16 bases sitting between them. The CDR3 sequence: CASSWRGGAATGELFF. DNA of the CDR3: TGTGCCAGCAGCTGGAGGGGGGGCGCGGCCACCGGGGAGCTGTTTTTT.